Each of the 21 T cell receptor beta chains below was sequenced from the same sample in a study of T-cell memory formation after mild COVID-19. TCRdb used MiXCR to reprocess the 5' RACE reads, holding one entry per CDR3 protein. The sample contains about 470,000 distinct CDR3 sequences, roughly 18% of which appear only once. Sequences were obtained from PBMCs or a T cell subset sorted from them (not recorded which). The source is an adult woman who had mild COVID-19 (a few samples of this study predate the infection). Cell type and time point are not known.

The V call is TRBV10-3, the J call TRBJ2-3; TRBD2 aligns across 8 bases. The ends lost 7 bases at V and 0 bases at J; junction bases unmatched: 15. Germline lookup yields CDR1 ENHRY and CDR2 SYGVKD. The CDR3 loop spans 18 amino acids. The CDR3 DNA sequence: TGTGCCATCAACCGGGGGGGGAGCGGGGGCTCTAGCACAGATACGCAGTATTTT. Translation gives CAINRGGSGGSSTDTQYF.

This clonotype occurred a few times. The V call is TRBV20-1, the J call TRBJ1-2; 7 nucleotides match TRBD1. Germline lookup yields CDR1 DFQATT and CDR2 SNEGSKA (reference sequence). J gave up 4 bases and V 5 bases, and 7 bases lay outside the gene matches. This CDR3 has 13 amino acids. The chain's CDR3 is CSASQGEGYGYTF. The DNA of the CDR3 is TGCAGTGCTTCTCAGGGGGAGGGCTATGGCTACACCTTC.

In its sample, this clonotype was seen a few times. Here the CDR3 reads CASSQDHEGVEEKLFF. CDR3 in DNA: TGCGCCAGCAGCCAAGATCATGAGGGGGTAGAGGAAAAACTGTTTTTT. The rearrangement uses TRBV4-3 and TRBJ1-4; possibly TRBD1 for D (6 bases). CDR1 and CDR2 (germline): LGHNA, YSLEER. V was pared by 0 bases and J by 8 bases, with 16 bases between. This CDR3 region has 16 residues.

V usage is TRBV30 and J usage is TRBJ1-1; D is undetermined. With 3 bases removed from V and 0 bases from J, the gap between germline ends came to 11 bases. CDR3 length equals 14 residues. The germline gives CDR1 GTSNPN, CDR2 SVGIG (reference sequence). DNA of the CDR3: TGTGCCTGGAGGGACCGCCCGATGAACACTGAAGCTTTCTTT. Encoded protein: CAWRDRPMNTEAFF.

This clonotype occurred a few times. This rearrangement joins TRBV7-6 to TRBJ2-2; D perhaps matches TRBD2 (5 bases). The germline V gene encodes CDR1 SGHVS and CDR2 FNYEAQ. V gave up 4 bases and J gave up 6 bases, with 18 bases separating them. The CDR3 is 16 residues long. CDR3 coding DNA: TGTGCCAGCAGCTACGACCCGGGGAACCGGGCCGGGGAGCTGTTTTTT. It translates to CASSYDPGNRAGELFF.

This clonotype was counted only a few times. V is TRBV29-1 and J is TRBJ2-1; D remains ambiguous. Germline CDR1 reads SQVTM; CDR2 reads ANQGSEA. Trimming pared 7 bases from V and 0 bases from J, leaving 7 bases between. This CDR3 spans 12 amino acids. The DNA of the CDR3 is TGCAGCGGCTTGGGCTCCTACAATGAGCAGTTCTTC. Translated: CSGLGSYNEQFF.

This clonotype has a handful of counts. CDR3: CASSLEPRPDTQYF. For the CDR3, the DNA is TGTGCCAGCAGCTTGGAACCCCGCCCAGATACGCAGTATTTT. The chain combines TRBV5-6 with TRBJ2-3; no reliable D call. Germline V CDR1 and CDR2: SGHDT, YYEEEE. There are 14 residues in the CDR3. The germline V and J ends were trimmed by 0 bases and 4 bases, with 9 bases remaining between them.

In this sample, this clonotype turned up a few times. This chain links TRBV4-3 with TRBJ1-1; maybe TRBD1 (5 bases). The germline V gene has CDR1 LGHNA and CDR2 YSLEER. V lost 0 bases, J lost 2 bases, and 13 bases lay in between. The CDR3 length is 16 residues. The CDR3 coding sequence is TGCGCCAGCAGCCAAGATCGGGTACAGGAAAACACTGAAGCTTTCTTT. It specifies CASSQDRVQENTEAFF.

The V call is TRBV4-2, the J call TRBJ2-3, with D perhaps matching TRBD1 (6 bases). V was pared by 0 bases and J by 6 bases, with 16 bases between. The CDR3 extends over 16 amino acids. Germline CDR1 reads LGHNA; CDR2 reads YNFKEQ. The CDR3 DNA sequence: TGTGCCAGCAGCCAAGAAGGGGGTCCTAAGAGGGATACGCAGTATTTT. Its protein is CASSQEGGPKRDTQYF.

This clonotype showed up many times. CDR3 sequence: CASSPDRGEAFF. The CDR3 nucleotides are TGTGCCAGCAGTCCGGACAGGGGTGAAGCTTTCTTT. The V and J genes are TRBV12-3 or TRBV12-4 and TRBJ1-1, with 9 bases that match TRBD1. The CDR3 is made up of 12 amino acids. V was clipped by 5 bases and J by 7 bases; unmatched bases: 2.

This chain joins TRBV6-5 and TRBJ1-5, with 12 bases matching TRBD1. The CDR3 has 19 residues. V dropped 6 bases and J dropped 1; count of bases not matched to a gene: 13. Germline CDR1 reads MNHEY; CDR2 reads SVGAGI. As DNA, the CDR3 is TGTGCCAGCAGCCGTCGGAGTGGGACAGGGGGCAGGAGCAATCAGCCCCAGCATTTT. Protein sequence: CASSRRSGTGGRSNQPQHF.

The rearrangement links TRBV7-2 to TRBJ2-1; 13 bases fit TRBD2. Germline values: CDR1 SGHTA, CDR2 FQGNSA. This CDR3 has 21 residues. J was trimmed by 0 bases and V by 5 bases; bases with no gene match: 16. CDR3 region: CASSPQILAGGPPLSYNEQFF. The CDR3 nucleotides are TGTGCCAGCAGCCCCCAGATACTAGCGGGAGGGCCTCCTCTCTCCTACAATGAGCAGTTCTTC.

This clonotype was detected a few times. The CDR3 region is CASSHIPPGYSYNEQFF. The CDR3 DNA reads TGTGCCAGCAGCCATATACCTCCGGGATACTCCTACAATGAGCAGTTCTTC. This chain joins TRBV3-1 and TRBJ2-1, with D tentatively TRBD2 (5 bases). The V gene's germline CDR1 is LGHDT and CDR2 YNNKEL (reference sequence). The CDR3 has 17 amino acids. With 3 bases removed from V and 0 bases from J, the gap between germline ends came to 15 bases.

The rearrangement links TRBV29-1 to TRBJ1-4; 11 nucleotides agree with TRBD1. Germline V lookup: CDR1 SQVTM, CDR2 ANQGSEA. V was pared by 6 bases and J by 7 bases, with 7 bases of the junction left unmatched. The length of the CDR3 is 14 residues. The CDR3 spells CSVIGQGAGEKLFF. CDR3 nucleotide sequence: TGCAGCGTCATCGGACAGGGGGCTGGTGAAAAACTGTTTTTT.

This chain joins TRBV27 and TRBJ1-5, with 7 bases aligning to TRBD1. With 3 bases clipped from V and 3 bases from J, the junction kept 11 bases outside the gene matches. The CDR3 loop spans 17 amino acids. CDR1 and CDR2 from the germline V gene are MNHEY and SMNVEV (reference sequence). The CDR3 loop is CASSFSPGRGHNQPQHF. The CDR3, as DNA: TGTGCCAGCAGTTTTAGCCCCGGGAGGGGGCACAATCAGCCCCAGCATTTT.

The rearrangement joins TRBV7-2 to TRBJ2-1; 14 bases are a match to TRBD2. V was clipped by 5 bases and J by 7 bases; unmatched bases: 13. Germline loops: CDR1 SGHTA, CDR2 FQGNSA. The CDR3 covers 18 residues. Here the CDR3 reads CASSTRNRLAGGKNEQFF. CDR3 coding DNA: TGTGCCAGCAGCACCCGGAACCGACTAGCGGGGGGGAAGAATGAGCAGTTCTTC.

This chain uses TRBV5-1 with TRBJ1-5; 8 nucleotides line up with TRBD1. Germline-derived CDR1 and CDR2 are SGHRS and YFSETQ. The CDR3 runs to 15 residues. The junction had 7 bases not matched to a gene; V was cut back by 2 bases and J by 6 bases. As DNA, the CDR3 is TGCGCCAGCAGCTTATCAGGGGGCGAAATTCAGCCCCAGCATTTT. Translated, it gives CASSLSGGEIQPQHF.

The chain recombines TRBV11-2 with TRBJ2-1, with D tentatively TRBD2 (5 bases). Germline assignment: CDR1 SGHAT and CDR2 FQNNGV. The ends were cut back, 0 bases at V and 9 bases at J, with 15 bases in the middle. The CDR3 totals 15 residues. As DNA, the CDR3 is TGTGCCAGCAGCTTAGATTCCGGGCTAGCAGTTGAGCAGTTCTTC. Encoded protein: CASSLDSGLAVEQFF. The whole variable domain, remainder taken from reference TRBV11-2 and TRBJ2-1, is EAGVAQSPRYKIIEKRQSVAFWCNPISGHATLYWYQQILGQGPKLLIQFQNNGVVDDSQLPKDRFSAERLKGVDSTLKIQPAKLEDSAVYLCASSLDSGLAVEQFFGPGTRLTVL.

The J gene is TRBJ2-5, the V gene TRBV6-2 or TRBV6-3; D is undetermined. CDR3 size: 14 residues. With 3 bases removed from V and 1 base from J, the gap between germline ends came to 9 bases. CDR1 is MNHEY, CDR2 SVGEGT, per germline. Here the CDR3 DNA reads TGTGCCAGCAGTTATATTGCGGTCCAAGAGACCCAGTACTTC. Protein: CASSYIAVQETQYF.

This clonotype was picked up a small number of times. The rearrangement links TRBV9 to TRBJ1-4; TRBD1 aligns across 7 bases. Per the germline V gene, CDR1 is SGDLS and CDR2 is YYNGEE. The CDR3 covers 15 residues. V was pared by 3 bases and J by 4 bases, with 6 bases of the junction left unmatched. The CDR3 sequence: CASSGTGGVNEKLFF. DNA of the CDR3: TGTGCCAGCAGCGGGACAGGCGGGGTTAATGAAAAACTGTTTTTT.

In its sample, this clonotype was seen a few times. This chain's CDR3 is CASSVPTSGTYEQYF. CDR3 sequence (DNA): TGTGCCAGCAGTGTACCGACTAGCGGGACCTACGAGCAGTACTTC. The chain uses TRBV6-1 and TRBJ2-7; 11 bases agree with TRBD2. Germline-derived CDR1 and CDR2 are MNHNS and SASEGT. The CDR3 loop spans 15 amino acids. J was trimmed by 2 bases and V by 4 bases; bases with no gene match: 4.